This T cell receptor (beta chain) was documented in a study of T cell clonotyping in hematopoietic cell transplantation. Method: immunoSEQ multiplex PCR; TCRdb's copy keeps in-frame clones and lacks some. The profile covers 15,000 to 20,000 clones, with 70% to 85% appearing a single time and under 20% taken by the ten largest. V lost 0 bases, J lost 3 bases, and 8 bases stayed unmatched. This CDR3 is 16 amino acids long. The germline gives CDR1 ENHRY, CDR2 SYGVKD. Time point reported: recipient sample about 28 days before transplant, after cytoreduction. Blood collection times were about day -28 and days 30, 100, 180 posttransplant.

The V gene is TRBV10-3, the J gene TRBJ2-7; 7 nucleotides line up with TRBD2. The receptor was isolated from a man aged 60-69 years with acute myeloid leukemia. Some clones in this sample may be carry-over from other donors' samples. This sample comprised peripheral blood mononuclear cells, obtained before stem cell transplant. CDR3 amino acids: CAISESPGGGDYEQYF. The CDR3 region has the DNA TGTGCCATCAGTGAGTCCCCGGGCGGGGGAGACTACGAGCAGTACTTC.